The source of this T cell receptor beta chain is a study of blood T cells in healthy people across ages. Overall study findings and caveats: Diversity of TCR beta per million T cells declined in a roughly linear way with age. Reliance upon unsorted PBMCs precluded definitive naive versus antigen-experienced comparison.

The second PCR ran about 6 to 12 cycles with a sample-barcoded 5' primer and J-beta primers. Every molecule of cDNA carried a tag from a template-switch adaptor with 12 random nucleotides. TCRdb processed the 5' RACE reads anew with MiXCR; each CDR3 protein has one entry. The sample lists around 800,000 distinct CDR3 sequences; 50% to 65% were seen once. Germline V gene data show CDR1 as ENHRY and CDR2 as SYGVKD. The V and J ends lost 0 bases and 5 bases respectively, with 4 bases between them. CDR3 length: 12 amino acids. On this clonotype: Its antigen remains unidentified.

Isolated PBMCs totaled at least 6 million in each sample. Sequencing was performed on blood. J is TRBJ1-2 and V is TRBV10-3; D is ambiguous. This TCR was recovered from a man older than 75 in good health. CDR3 amino acids: CAISESVYGYTF. The CDR3 DNA sequence: TGTGCCATCAGTGAGTCAGTATATGGCTACACCTTC.